A single sample gave rise to the 20 T cell receptor beta chains below, sequenced in a study of blood T cell repertoires in COVID-19. Sequencing was performed with immunoSEQ multiplex PCR; in TCRdb, only in-frame clones are kept and a portion is missing. The table includes about 250,000 clones, 80% to 90% detected once. The specimen sequenced was peripheral blood. Source of these receptors: a woman aged 35 to 49 who had recovered from COVID-19.

Only one count was recorded for this clone. The V call is TRBV21-1, the J call TRBJ1-3; the table assigns TRBD1, which was not confirmed against the DNA. TRBV21-1 is a listed pseudogene. The CDR3 extends over 18 amino acids. CDR3 sequence: CASSKEDPGRVTGNTIYF. The CDR3 nucleotides are TGTGCCAGCAGCAAAGAGGACCCAGGCAGGGTTACTGGAAACACCATATATTTT.

The J gene is TRBJ1-6, the V gene TRBV19; D not certain. Germline CDR1 reads LNHDA; CDR2 reads SQIVND (reference sequence). Trimming pared 2 bases from V and 4 bases from J, leaving 15 bases between. The CDR3 has 17 residues. The CDR3 DNA follows: TGTGCCAGTAGTATACTCTTCCAGAATCTTTATAATTCACCCCTCCACTTT. Translating it yields CASSILFQNLYNSPLHF.

This clone has a single count. Written as DNA, the CDR3 is TGTGCCAGCAGCCAAGTTCTAATCGGGTACACTGAAGCTTTCTTT. It yields the protein CASSQVLIGYTEAFF. This rearrangement joins TRBV14 to TRBJ1-1; the D is unclear. CDR1 SGHDN and CDR2 FVKESK come from the germline V gene. Trimming took 1 base from V and 3 from J, leaving 12 bases between them. The CDR3 totals 15 residues.

The chain joins TRBV11-2 to TRBJ1-6, with D possibly matching TRBD1 (6 bases). Deletions cut 1 base from V and 10 bases from J, with 11 bases between. The CDR3 runs to 14 residues. The germline V gene encodes CDR1 SGHAT and CDR2 FQNNGV. DNA for the CDR3: TGTGCCAGCAGCTTAGTGGGGGCGAGGTCACCCCTCCACTTT. Protein sequence: CASSLVGARSPLHF.

V and J are TRBV25-1 and TRBJ2-5; 11 bases align to TRBD2. V shed 3 bases, J shed 5 bases, and the junction held 8 bases outside the gene matches. This CDR3 contains 16 residues. From germline, CDR1 is MGHDK and CDR2 SYGVNS. The CDR3 coding sequence is TGTGCCAGCAGTGATTTTAGCGGGGGGGCTTTTGAGACCCAGTACTTC. It codes for CASSDFSGGAFETQYF.

The V gene is TRBV7-2, the J gene TRBJ1-4; the D gene is possibly TRBD1 (5 bases). The CDR3 length is 14 residues. V gave up 6 bases and J gave up 7 bases, with 15 bases separating them. Germline CDR1 SGHTA, CDR2 FQGNSA. The CDR3 is CASSPVLGGEKLFF. CDR3 in DNA: TGTGCCAGCAGTCCTGTTCTGGGGGGTGAAAAACTGTTTTTT.

The V and J genes are TRBV28 and TRBJ1-2; 8 positions agree with TRBD1. The CDR3 sequence is 13 residues long. Trimming took 6 bases from V and 4 from J; bases not matched to a gene: 4. Germline V gene data show CDR1 as MDHEN and CDR2 as SYDVKM. The CDR3 sequence: CASREDRAYGYTF. CDR3 bases: TGTGCCAGCAGGGAGGACAGGGCCTATGGCTACACCTTC.

The chain combines TRBV6-5 with TRBJ2-7, with TRBD1 matching 9 bases. Germline CDR1 MNHEY, CDR2 SVGAGI. This CDR3 comprises 16 residues. J was trimmed by 3 bases and V by 0 bases; bases with no gene match: 6. The CDR3 loop is CASSYSFPGQGYEQYF. Written as DNA, the CDR3 is TGTGCCAGCAGTTACTCTTTTCCGGGACAGGGCTACGAGCAGTACTTC.

The chain employs TRBV6-5 and TRBJ2-3, with D hard to call. Trimming stripped 9 bases from V and 2 bases from J, with 6 bases between. Germline loops: CDR1 MNHEY, CDR2 SVGAGI. The CDR3 length is 11 residues. CDR3 DNA sequence: TGTGCCAGGTGCGTCACAGATACGCAGTATTTT. Translating gives CARCVTDTQYF.

This clone occurred once. The genes are TRBV6-1 and TRBJ2-5; 14 nucleotides align to TRBD2. This CDR3 has 16 residues. V trimming: 3 bases; J trimming: 6 bases; junction bases outside the gene matches: 6. The germline CDR1 and CDR2 sequences are MNHNS and SASEGT. In nucleotides, the CDR3 is TGTGCCAGCAGTGACTTTGGACTAGCGGGAGGAAAGACCCAGTACTTC. Translating it yields CASSDFGLAGGKTQYF.

The gene calls are TRBV6-7 and TRBJ2-3; 8 positions agree with TRBD2. TRBV6-7 is given ORF status, its function remaining uncertain. The CDR3 is 19 amino acids. After removal of 0 bases from V and 0 bases from J, the junction contained 11 bases not matched to a gene. The CDR3 region has the DNA TGTGCCAGCAGTTACTCGGTTAGCGGGGCCCCCTTTAGCACAGATACGCAGTATTTT. Amino acid sequence: CASSYSVSGAPFSTDTQYF.

This chain uses TRBV3-1 (or the pseudogene TRBV3-2) with TRBJ2-1; D is uncertain. The V end lost 1 base, the J end lost 6 bases, and 10 bases lay between the germline ends. The germline V gene encodes CDR1 LGHDT and CDR2 YNNKEL (reference sequence). The CDR3 consists of 14 residues. The CDR3 sequence: CASSQAGTRNEQFF. For the CDR3, the DNA is TGTGCCAGCAGCCAAGCAGGAACTCGCAATGAGCAGTTCTTC.

The V and J genes are TRBV28 and TRBJ2-4, with TRBD1 matching over 10 bases. In germline, CDR1 is MDHEN, CDR2 SYDVKM. Trimming at V came to 2 bases and at J to 2 bases, leaving 3 bases not matched to a gene. This CDR3 has 16 residues. In nucleotides, the CDR3 is TGTGCCAGCAGTTTAATGGGACAGGGGTCCAAAAACATTCAGTACTTC. This encodes CASSLMGQGSKNIQYF.

This clone was counted once. The chain has TRBV7-9 and TRBJ1-1, with D hard to call. Germline V gives CDR1 SEHNR, CDR2 FQNEAQ (reference sequence). V lost 1 base, J lost 1 base, and 10 bases lay in between. The CDR3 sequence is 15 residues long. The CDR3 DNA sequence: TGTGCCAGCAGCTTAGTGGGCCAAAAGAACACTGAAGCTTTCTTT. Its translation: CASSLVGQKNTEAFF.

The genes are TRBV27 and TRBJ1-2; D is uncertain. In germline, CDR1 is MNHEY, CDR2 SMNVEV (reference sequence). This CDR3 region has 14 residues. Trimming took off 3 bases at V and 2 bases at J, with 10 bases between the two ends. This CDR3 is CASSFSSGNYGYTF. CDR3 DNA: TGTGCCAGCAGTTTTTCCTCAGGAAACTATGGCTACACCTTC.

The gene calls are TRBV5-1 and TRBJ1-2; 7 nucleotides align to TRBD1. V gave up 5 bases and J gave up 6 bases; unmatched junction bases: 10. Germline V CDR1 and CDR2: SGHRS, YFSETQ. CDR3 length: 14 residues. The CDR3 DNA reads TGCGCCAGCAGTTCCCGACAGGGATCCCATGGCTACACCTTC. This sequence encodes CASSSRQGSHGYTF. Filled out from reference TRBV5-1 and TRBJ1-2, the complete variable domain reads KAGVTQTPRYLIKTRGQQVTLSCSPISGHRSVSWYQQTPGQGLQFLFEYFSETQRNKGNFPGRFSGRQFSNSRSEMNVSTLELGDSALYLCASSSRQGSHGYTFGSGTRLTVV.

V and J are TRBV5-1 and TRBJ2-1, with a possible D match to TRBD2 (6 bases). The CDR3 is made up of 14 amino acids. CDR1 is SGHRS and CDR2 is YFSETQ in the germline V gene. The V end was cut by 8 bases, the J end by 5 bases, with 17 bases between. In DNA, the CDR3 is TGCGCCAGTACTACCGGGACTTTCAACAATGAGCAGTTCTTC. Its translation is CASTTGTFNNEQFF.

The chain uses TRBV21-1 and TRBJ2-1; TRBD1 is the table's D call and was not checked against the DNA. TRBV21-1 is a pseudogene segment. This CDR3 comprises 16 residues. The chain's CDR3 is CASEQRGTGRYNEQFF. CDR3 sequence (DNA): TGTGCCAGCGAGCAACGAGGGACAGGGCGTTACAATGAGCAGTTCTTC.

The rearrangement joins TRBV5-4 to TRBJ2-7; a possible D gene is TRBD2 (6 bases). Germline lookup yields CDR1 SGHNT and CDR2 YYREEE (reference sequence). V dropped 4 bases and J dropped 6 bases, with 14 bases sitting between them. CDR3 size: 13 residues. DNA of the CDR3: TGTGCCAGCAGCCCCGAACTAGCAGCCGAGCAGTACTTC. It encodes CASSPELAAEQYF.

V gene TRBV27 combines with J gene TRBJ1-6; a possible D gene is TRBD1 (6 bases). Trimming left V 7 bases short and J 7 bases short, with 17 bases between. Germline CDR1 is MNHEY and CDR2 is SMNVEV (reference sequence). This CDR3 contains 15 residues. The CDR3 here is CASKGGGTANSPLHF. CDR3 DNA sequence: TGTGCCAGCAAAGGGGGGGGGACGGCCAATTCACCCCTCCACTTT.